This T cell receptor beta chain is from a study of OX40 agonist ivuxolimab in advanced cancers. Study-wide context: Ivuxolimab was an agonistic, fully human IgG2 monoclonal antibody directed against OX40 (CD134), a costimulatory receptor. Of the roughly 52 dose-escalation patients, hepatocellular carcinoma was present in about 19, melanoma in approximately 15, renal cell carcinoma in 9 and head and neck cancer in 9. Patients were allowed to have had prior anti-PD-1, anti-PD-L1 or anti-CTLA-4 therapy, and around 41% of the dose-escalation patients had previously received checkpoint inhibitors. The paper reports the monotherapy dose-escalation portion (N = 52 patients) of the phase I ivuxolimab trial. Intravenous ivuxolimab was administered to patients every 2 weeks at six dose levels: 0.01, 0.1, 0.3, 1.5, 3 and 10 mg/kg. Partial responses were achieved by three dose-escalation patients, of whom one had hepatocellular carcinoma and two had cutaneous melanoma. The dose-escalation cohort was roughly 83% male with a mean age of around 62 years, ranging from about 20 to 85. Peripheral TCRbeta sequencing was intended to test whether TCR sequence diversity was altered and clonal T-cell expansion was caused by ivuxolimab. General findings and caveats noted by the study authors: At doses of 0.1 to 3.0 mg/kg, clonal expansion of both CD4+ and CD8+ T cells in blood was seen between baseline and week 6. Partial responders in the 0.1-3.0 mg/kg groups had among the lowest normalized peripheral clonal expansion, especially among CD8+ T cells. Low levels of normalized T-cell clonal expansion were also seen in some patients who did not respond. Antigen specificity was not determined for the clonally expanded peripheral T cells. After ivuxolimab, CD8+ T cells had more expanded clones than CD4+ T cells on average.

Genomic DNA was extracted from sorted cells for sequencing of the TCRbeta CDR3 region. The immunoSEQ Assay was used to sequence the TCRbeta CDR3 regions. In its TCRdb copy, this immuneACCESS table keeps in-frame sequences only and misses some clones. Where compared with another copy, unresolved V genes explain less than half of these, and the others have no known cause. For this sample the table gives roughly 76,000 clones, of which approximately 86% were detected only once. About 8% of the sample comes from the top ten. A note on this clone: What antigen it recognizes has not been identified. Per-base qualities were not stored, and no clone one base away is much larger.

From cysteine to phenylalanine, the CDR3 is 12 amino acids long. The read is trimmed to its CDR3 DNA, 36 bases read in frame from base 1. The germline V gene gives CDR1 as KGHSH and CDR2 as LQKENI. Cut back by 4 bases and 2 bases, the V and J ends lie 6 bases apart. The trial excluded patients who had a history of autoimmune disease or who were on systemic immunosuppression. Peripheral blood for TCR sequencing was drawn from every dose cohort at baseline, at cycle 4 day 1 and at cycle 7 day 1. Samples were obtained from an open-label, multicenter, first-in-human phase I dose-escalation trial of ivuxolimab. Adults with locally advanced or metastatic melanoma, renal cell carcinoma, hepatocellular carcinoma or head and neck squamous cell carcinoma were enrolled in the trial. CD4+ and CD8+ T cells were sorted separately from peripheral blood before TCR sequencing.

The sample was CD4+ or CD8+ T cells sorted from blood, taken in a trial of the OX40 agonist ivuxolimab. The rearranged chain carries TRBV18 and TRBJ2-7; too little of a D gene remains to name it. The receptor was derived from an adult with an advanced solid tumor such as melanoma, head and neck, liver or kidney cancer. CDR3 loop: CASSHKTYEQYF. The base sequence is TGTGCCAGCTCACATAAAACCTACGAGCAGTACTTC.